The next 8 T cell receptor beta chains were all read from a single sample in a study of cytomegalovirus exposure and HLA in healthy donors. 13 Jbeta primers and 60 Vbeta primers were used for the PCR. Repertoires were generated with immunoSEQ multiplex PCR, while TCRdb's copy carries only in-frame clones and drops some. The sample's table shows around 97,000 clones. Input material: PBMCs. These receptors came from a man in his forties in good health and CMV-seronegative.

The rearrangement uses TRBV4-1 and TRBJ2-5; TRBD1 matches at 11 bases. V trimming: 1 base; J trimming: 5 bases; junction bases outside the gene matches: 12. The CDR3 covers 18 residues. CDR1 and CDR2 (germline): MGHRA, YSYEKL. The CDR3 DNA reads TGCGCCAGCAGCCAAGCAATGGGAGGACAGGGGGCGTGGGAGACCCAGTACTTC. Protein: CASSQAMGGQGAWETQYF.

By frequency, this clone is medium-sized. The chain carries TRBV5-1 and TRBJ1-2; maybe TRBD1 (6 bases). The CDR3 runs 12 residues. The V and J ends lost 4 bases and 13 bases respectively, with 17 bases between them. The V gene's germline CDR1 is SGHRS and CDR2 YFSETQ. Here the CDR3 reads CASSDGGAFGTF. The DNA of the CDR3 is TGCGCCAGCAGCGATGGGGGGGCGTTTGGCACCTTC. Drawing the rest from reference TRBV5-1 and TRBJ1-2, the complete variable domain is KAGVTQTPRYLIKTRGQQVTLSCSPISGHRSVSWYQQTPGQGLQFLFEYFSETQRNKGNFPGRFSGRQFSNSRSEMNVSTLELGDSALYLCASSDGGAFGTFGSGTRLTVV.

CDR3 bases: TGTGCCAGCTCATGGGACAGGGGCACTGGAAACACCATATATTTT. This translates into CASSWDRGTGNTIYF. This chain links TRBV18 with TRBJ1-3; 10 bases map to TRBD1. Per germline, CDR1 KGHSH and CDR2 LQKENI. The V segment lost 5 bases and the J segment 2 bases; nucleotides outside the gene matches: 3. This CDR3 contains 15 residues.

The gene calls are TRBV2 and TRBJ2-5; TRBD2 might be the D (7 bases). Germline lookup yields CDR1 SNHLY and CDR2 FYNNEI. V was shortened by 2 bases and J by 5 bases, with 15 bases between the two germline ends. This CDR3 contains 15 residues. CDR3 region: CASSESGGRGETQYF. The CDR3 DNA sequence: TGTGCCAGCAGTGAATCCGGGGGGCGCGGGGAGACCCAGTACTTC.

The chain employs TRBV5-6 and TRBJ1-5; no definite D call. Trimming left V 2 bases short and J 5 bases short, with 11 bases between. The CDR3 is 14 residues long. Per germline, CDR1 SGHDT and CDR2 YYEEEE. The CDR3 is CASSLRYSDQPQHF. The CDR3 DNA reads TGTGCCAGCAGCTTAAGATACAGTGATCAGCCCCAGCATTTT.

The rearrangement uses TRBV21-1 and TRBJ2-3; the D call in the table, TRBD2, was not verified against the DNA. TRBV21-1 counts as a pseudogene. The CDR3 runs 16 residues. CDR3 region: CASSKEGRGSTDTQYF. As DNA, the CDR3 is TGTGCCAGCAGCAAAGAGGGGAGGGGGAGCACAGATACGCAGTATTTT.

The genes are TRBV7-2 and TRBJ2-5; TRBD2 matches at 9 bases. The better agreement between TRBJ2-7 and the DNA end casts doubt on the J call. CDR1 is SGHTA, CDR2 FQGNSA, per germline. The CDR3 consists of 15 residues. In DNA form, the CDR3 reads TGTGCCAGCAGCTCAAAGGGACTAGCTCACTACGAGCAGTACTTC. It encodes CASSSKGLAHYEQYF.

This clone is classed as medium-sized (0.01 to 0.1%) by frequency. This rearrangement joins TRBV6-1 to TRBJ2-7; TRBD2 matches 12 bases. This CDR3 spans 15 amino acids. Per germline, CDR1 MNHNS and CDR2 SASEGT. J gave up 1 base and V 3 bases, and 1 base lay outside the gene matches. CDR3 sequence reads: CASSDGLAGSYEQYF. Written as DNA, the CDR3 is TGTGCCAGCAGTGACGGACTAGCGGGATCCTACGAGCAGTACTTC.